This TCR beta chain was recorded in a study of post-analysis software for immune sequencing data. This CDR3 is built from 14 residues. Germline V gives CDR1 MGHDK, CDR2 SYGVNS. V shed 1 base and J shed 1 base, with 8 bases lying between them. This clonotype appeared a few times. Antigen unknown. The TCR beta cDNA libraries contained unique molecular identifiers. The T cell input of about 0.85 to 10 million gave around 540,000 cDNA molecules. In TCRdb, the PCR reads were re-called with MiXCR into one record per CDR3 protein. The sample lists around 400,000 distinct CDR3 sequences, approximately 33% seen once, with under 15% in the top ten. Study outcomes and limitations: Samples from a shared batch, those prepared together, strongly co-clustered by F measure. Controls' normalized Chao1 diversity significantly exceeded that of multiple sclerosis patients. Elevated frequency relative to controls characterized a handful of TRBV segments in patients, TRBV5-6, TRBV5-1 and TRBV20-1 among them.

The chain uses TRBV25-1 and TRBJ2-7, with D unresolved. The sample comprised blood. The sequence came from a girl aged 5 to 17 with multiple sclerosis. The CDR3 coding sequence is TGTGCCAGCAGTGAATGGGCAAATTCCTACGAGCAGTACTTC. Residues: CASSEWANSYEQYF.